This T cell receptor beta chain was sequenced for a study of blood T cell repertoires in COVID-19. Seattle's cohort entered during active infection and was followed longitudinally. Worth noting for this clone: Mismatch with germline at one junction end may stem from a read error.

Authors' analysis steps: Nucleated cell number was recorded as an estimate derived from reference gene primer amplification. TCRdb's copy holds only in-frame clones and misses some; the assay was immunoSEQ multiplex PCR. V and J calls and clone size are as listed in that table; D and trimming were resolved from the DNA. The sample holds approximately 500,000 clones, 85% to 90% seen once. The CDR3 length is 14 residues. CDR1 is SGHRS and CDR2 is YFSETQ in the germline V gene. This receptor was obtained from a woman aged 45-65 years with COVID-19, enrolled during active disease. Specimen: peripheral blood. The chain recombines TRBV5-1 with TRBJ1-1; 10 bases are shared with TRBD1. The CDR3 DNA reads TGTGCCAGCGGGCCTGACAGGGGGCGGACTGAAGCTTTCTTT. Protein product: CASGPDRGRTEAFF.